This entry concerns a single T cell receptor (beta chain). Its antigen is undetermined. Viral peptide pools were used in the ViraFEST assay to expand antigen-specific CD4+ T cells, and sequencing came afterward. It was after 10 days of culture that CD4+ T cells were isolated. Vaccine recipients had no previous SARS-CoV-2 infection; their nucleocapsid antibodies were negative. A density of approximately 2 million PBMC per well was used; these cells were cultured with roughly 10 IU/ml IL-2 and approximately 10 ug/ml peptides. Half the medium was replaced with IL-2 medium on days 3 and 7. The data belong to a study of vaccination effects on CD4 cells after COVID-19. Overall study context: As their vaccination, participants received two doses of either BNT162b2 or mRNA-1273. Broader study findings: Marked clonal contraction was seen late after vaccination (in both infection- and vaccine-induced clones).

Deletions cut 0 bases from V and 9 bases from J, with 18 bases between. The CDR3 totals 16 residues. Germline assignment: CDR1 GTSNPN and CDR2 SVGIG (reference sequence). The repertoire was sequenced with immunoSEQ multiplex PCR; TCRdb's copy has only in-frame clones and lacks some. The sample includes under 45,000 clones, over 60% of them seen just once. The source was CD4+ T cells from PBMCs cultured with HCoV-NL63 spike peptides, collected before COVID-19 vaccination. The TCR originated in a human donor who received a COVID-19 vaccine. The V gene is TRBV30, the J gene TRBJ1-6; D is unresolved. In DNA, the CDR3 is TGTGCCTGGAGTGTAAATCCGACGGTCCTGGGTTCACCCCTCCACTTT. This translates into CAWSVNPTVLGSPLHF.